This T cell receptor beta chain stems from a study of T cells expressing NK-cell markers. Study context: Eight donors were sequenced, of whom seven were HCMV-seropositive, while the remaining one was HCMV-seronegative.

Germline loops: CDR1 SGHDT, CDR2 YYEEEE. There are 12 residues in the CDR3. From its re-call of the 5' RACE reads, TCRdb lists each CDR3 protein once, without DNA. The sample yields about 190,000 distinct CDR3 sequences, of which the top ten take up over 20%. The source of this sequence is a man aged 18-75 years in good health. The sequencing input was blood T cells: a sorted CD56 or NKG2C T cell subset, CD4+ or CD8+ T cells, or bulk PBMC T cells (not recorded which). The V gene is TRBV5-6, the J gene TRBJ2-7; absent DNA, TCRdb's TRBD1 call cannot be checked. CDR3 in amino acids: CASNRDDYEQYF. The full variable domain, its missing parts supplied by reference TRBV5-6 and TRBJ2-7, is DAGVTQSPTHLIKTRGQQVTLRCSPKSGHDTVSWYQQALGQGPQFIFQYYEEEERQRGNFPDRFSGHQFPNYSSELNVNALLLGDSALYLCASNRDDYEQYFGPGTRLTVT.